The present T cell receptor beta chain was sequenced within a study of blood T cell repertoires in COVID-19. Overall study context: Acute-phase and convalescent COVID-19 samples originated in the United States, Italy and Spain.

In the original analysis: Estimates of nucleated cell counts were drawn from the amplification of reference gene primers. Profiled with immunoSEQ multiplex PCR; TCRdb holds only in-frame clones, not every one. V and J calls and clone size are as listed in that table; D and trimming were resolved from the DNA. The sample has nearly 400,000 clones; roughly 91% are singletons. This clone came up a few times. Living in 24 US areas, the participants were between about 18 and 100 years of age. The study counted Cohort 3 donors as recovered given two negative PCRs, clearance, or symptom resolution. Sequencing input: PBMCs or T cells enriched from blood (not recorded which). The clonotype originates from a woman in her twenties or thirties who had recovered from COVID-19.

The CDR3 DNA follows: TGTGCCAGCAGCGTAACCCCGAGCACTGAAGCTTTCTTT. As protein: CASSVTPSTEAFF. This rearrangement joins TRBV9 to TRBJ1-1, with unresolved D. Germline CDR1 and CDR2: SGDLS and YYNGEE. Trimming stripped 1 base from V and 4 bases from J, with 8 bases between. CDR3 length: 13 amino acids.